This T cell receptor (beta chain) was profiled in a study of regulatory T cells in long-lasting Graves disease. This clonotype has just a few counts. Its antigen is unidentified. A clone one base away is much larger, so this may be a read error. CDR1 is MDHEN and CDR2 is SYDVKM in the germline V gene. This CDR3 has 12 residues. Described time point: persistent/refractory GD, antithyroid drugs over 5 years with positive TRAb. The TCR library was made from RNA extracted from PBMCs. Relying on iRepertoire HTBI primers and Arm-PCR of CDR3 regions, the team built TCR beta libraries. TCRdb reprocessed the multiplex PCR reads with MiXCR, giving one entry per CDR3 protein. The sample has 400,000 to 450,000 distinct CDR3 sequences, less than 25% seen once. General observations from the study: In persistent patients, shared public clonotypes (roughly 2,800) outnumbered those in new patients (approximately 940).

The sample was peripheral blood mononuclear cells (PBMCs), taken when the disease was refractory, from a patient treated with antithyroid drugs. The chain has TRBV28 and TRBJ1-6; D gene uncertain. The sequence was collected from a female donor with Graves disease. CDR3: CVSSPDNSPLHF. CDR3 DNA sequence: TGTGTCAGCAGTCCAGACAATTCACCCCTCCACTTT.